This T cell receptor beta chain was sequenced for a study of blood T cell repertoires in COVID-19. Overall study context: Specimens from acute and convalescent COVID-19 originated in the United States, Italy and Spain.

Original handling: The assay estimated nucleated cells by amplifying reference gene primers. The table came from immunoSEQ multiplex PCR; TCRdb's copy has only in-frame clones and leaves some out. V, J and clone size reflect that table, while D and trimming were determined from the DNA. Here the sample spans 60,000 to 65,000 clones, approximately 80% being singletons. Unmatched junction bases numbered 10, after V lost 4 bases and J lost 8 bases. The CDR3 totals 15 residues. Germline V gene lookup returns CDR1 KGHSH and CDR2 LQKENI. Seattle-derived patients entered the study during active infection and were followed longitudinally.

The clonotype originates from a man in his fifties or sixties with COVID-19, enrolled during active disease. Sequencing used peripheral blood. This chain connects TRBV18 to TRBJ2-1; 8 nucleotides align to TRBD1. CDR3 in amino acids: CASSQWTGSFDEQFF. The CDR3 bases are TGTGCCAGCTCACAGTGGACAGGGAGTTTTGATGAGCAGTTCTTC.